This TCR beta chain was found in a study of blood T cell repertoires in COVID-19. Turning to the study itself: The United States, Italy and Spain were the sources of the acute and convalescent COVID-19 samples. T cells, B-cell-depleted T cells, or PBMCs supplied cDNA or gDNA.

Source study methods: Using reference gene primer amplification, nucleated cell counts were estimated. The method was immunoSEQ multiplex PCR; TCRdb's version includes in-frame clones alone and lacks a portion of them. The V and J calls and clone size are taken from that table; D and trimming were inferred from the DNA. The repertoire has 100,000 or so clones, 85% of them found once; the top ten carry 1.5% to 2%. The CDR3 spans 14 residues. Per germline, CDR1 SGDLS and CDR2 YYNGEE. V lost 2 bases, J lost 9 bases, and 15 bases lay in between. The clonotype originates from a woman aged 70 to 79 with active or convalescent COVID-19. The chain has TRBV9 and TRBJ2-1, with a tentative D call TRBD2 (6 bases). Sequences were obtained from peripheral blood. The CDR3 loop is CASSVASELGEQFF. For the CDR3, the DNA is TGTGCCAGCAGCGTCGCTAGCGAGCTAGGTGAGCAGTTCTTC.